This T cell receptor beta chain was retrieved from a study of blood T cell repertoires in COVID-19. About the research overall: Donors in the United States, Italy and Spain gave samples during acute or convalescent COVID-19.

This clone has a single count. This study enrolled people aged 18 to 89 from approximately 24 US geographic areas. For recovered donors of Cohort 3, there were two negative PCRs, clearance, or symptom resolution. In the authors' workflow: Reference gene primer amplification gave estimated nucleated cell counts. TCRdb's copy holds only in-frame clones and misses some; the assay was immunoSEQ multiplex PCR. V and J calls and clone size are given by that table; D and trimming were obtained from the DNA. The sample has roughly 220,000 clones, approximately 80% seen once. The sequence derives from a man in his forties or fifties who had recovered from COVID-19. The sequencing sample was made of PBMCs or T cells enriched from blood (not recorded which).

CDR3 loop: CAWSGYSYNSPLHF. In DNA form, the CDR3 reads TGTGCCTGGAGTGGGTACAGCTATAATTCACCCCTCCACTTT. This sequence joins TRBV30 and TRBJ1-6, with D uncertain. Trimming stripped 1 base from V and 3 bases from J, with 7 bases between. This CDR3 is built from 14 residues. Germline V gene lookup returns CDR1 GTSNPN and CDR2 SVGIG (reference sequence).